Reported below is one TCR beta chain. The source of the sample is a study of cytomegalovirus exposure and HLA in healthy donors. The germline V gene has CDR1 KGHSH and CDR2 LQKENI. V gave up 3 bases and J gave up 7 bases, with 10 bases separating them. CDR3 size: 13 residues. The study ran its PCR with 60 Vbeta and 13 Jbeta primers. Here immunoSEQ multiplex PCR was the method, and the copy in TCRdb shows in-frame clones only, minus some. Among some 130,000 clones listed, around 71% were seen once. Material for sequencing was PBMCs. This chain uses TRBV18 with TRBJ2-4; D might be TRBD2 (6 bases). The origin of this receptor is a woman between 55 and 75 years old in good health and CMV-seropositive. CDR3: CASSPRRENIQYF. CDR3 sequence (DNA): TGTGCCAGCTCACCGCGGAGGGAGAACATTCAGTACTTC.